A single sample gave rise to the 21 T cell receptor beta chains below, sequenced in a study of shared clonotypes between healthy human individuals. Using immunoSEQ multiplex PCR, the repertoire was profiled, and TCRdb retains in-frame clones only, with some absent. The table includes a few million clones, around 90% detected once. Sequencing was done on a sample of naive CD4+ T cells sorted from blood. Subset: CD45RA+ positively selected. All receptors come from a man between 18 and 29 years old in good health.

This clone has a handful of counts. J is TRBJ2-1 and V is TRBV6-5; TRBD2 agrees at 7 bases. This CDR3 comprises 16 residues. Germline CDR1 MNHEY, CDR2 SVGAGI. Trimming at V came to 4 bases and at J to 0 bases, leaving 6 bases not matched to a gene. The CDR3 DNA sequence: TGTGCCAGCAGTTTACTAGCGACGAGCTCCTACAATGAGCAGTTCTTC. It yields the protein CASSLLATSSYNEQFF.

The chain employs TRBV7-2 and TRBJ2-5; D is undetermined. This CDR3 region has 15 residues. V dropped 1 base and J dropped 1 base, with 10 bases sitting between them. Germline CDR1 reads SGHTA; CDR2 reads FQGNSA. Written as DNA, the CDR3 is TGTGCCAGCAGCTTAGAATACGGGCTCCAAGAGACCCAGTACTTC. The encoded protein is CASSLEYGLQETQYF.

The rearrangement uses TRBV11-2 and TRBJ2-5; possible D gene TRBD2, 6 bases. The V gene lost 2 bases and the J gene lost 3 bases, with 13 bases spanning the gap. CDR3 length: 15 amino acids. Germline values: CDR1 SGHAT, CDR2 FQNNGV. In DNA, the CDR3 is TGTGCCAGCAGCTTACGTACTGCGGGAAAAGAGACCCAGTACTTC. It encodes CASSLRTAGKETQYF.

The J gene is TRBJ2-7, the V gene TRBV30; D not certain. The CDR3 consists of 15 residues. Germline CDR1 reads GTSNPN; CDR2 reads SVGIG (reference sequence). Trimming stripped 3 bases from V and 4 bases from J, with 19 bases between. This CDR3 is CAWSPGVNKAYEQYF. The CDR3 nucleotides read TGTGCCTGGAGCCCCGGAGTGAACAAGGCGTACGAGCAGTACTTC. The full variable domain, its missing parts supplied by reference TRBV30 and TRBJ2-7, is SQTIHQWPATLVQPVGSPLSLECTVEGTSNPNLYWYRQAAGRGLQLLFYSVGIGQISSEVPQNLSASRPQDRQFILSSKKLLLSDSGFYLCAWSPGVNKAYEQYFGPGTRLTVT.

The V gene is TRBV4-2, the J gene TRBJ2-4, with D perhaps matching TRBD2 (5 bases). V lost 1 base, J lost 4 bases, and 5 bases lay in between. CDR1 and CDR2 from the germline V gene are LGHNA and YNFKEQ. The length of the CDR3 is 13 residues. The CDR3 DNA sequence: TGTGCCAGCAGCCAAGGGGAGAAAAACATTCAGTACTTC. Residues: CASSQGEKNIQYF.

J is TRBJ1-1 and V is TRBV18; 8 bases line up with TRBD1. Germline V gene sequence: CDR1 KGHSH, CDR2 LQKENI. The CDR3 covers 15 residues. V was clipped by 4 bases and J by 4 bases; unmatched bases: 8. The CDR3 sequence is CASSQQGASGTEAFF. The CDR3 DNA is TGTGCCAGCTCACAGCAGGGGGCGTCGGGCACTGAAGCTTTCTTT.

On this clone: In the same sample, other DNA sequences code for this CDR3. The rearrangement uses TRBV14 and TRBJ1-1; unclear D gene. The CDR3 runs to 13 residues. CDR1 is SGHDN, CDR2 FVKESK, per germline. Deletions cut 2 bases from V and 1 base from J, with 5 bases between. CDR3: CASSQSANTEAFF. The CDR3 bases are TGTGCCAGCAGCCAATCCGCGAACACTGAAGCTTTCTTT.

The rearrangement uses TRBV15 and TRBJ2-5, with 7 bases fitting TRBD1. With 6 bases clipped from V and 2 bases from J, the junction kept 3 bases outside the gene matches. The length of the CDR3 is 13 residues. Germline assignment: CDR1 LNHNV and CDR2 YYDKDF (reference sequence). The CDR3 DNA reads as TGTGCCACCAGTCCGGGACAGCAAGAGACCCAGTACTTC. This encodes CATSPGQQETQYF.

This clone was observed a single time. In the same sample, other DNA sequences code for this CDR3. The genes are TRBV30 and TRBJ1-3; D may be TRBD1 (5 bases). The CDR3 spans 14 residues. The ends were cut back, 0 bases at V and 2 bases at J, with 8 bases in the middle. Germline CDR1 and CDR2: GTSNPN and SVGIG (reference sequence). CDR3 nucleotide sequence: TGTGCCTGGAGTGTGGGCAGGGCTGGAAACACCATATATTTT. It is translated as CAWSVGRAGNTIYF.

CDR3 in amino acids: CASSPQGMAETQYF. DNA of the CDR3: TGTGCCAGCTCACCGCAGGGGATGGCGGAGACCCAGTACTTC. The V and J genes are TRBV18 and TRBJ2-5; the D gene is possibly TRBD1 (6 bases). CDR1 and CDR2 (germline): KGHSH, LQKENI. V was shortened by 3 bases and J by 5 bases, with 13 bases between the two germline ends. This CDR3 is 14 amino acids long.

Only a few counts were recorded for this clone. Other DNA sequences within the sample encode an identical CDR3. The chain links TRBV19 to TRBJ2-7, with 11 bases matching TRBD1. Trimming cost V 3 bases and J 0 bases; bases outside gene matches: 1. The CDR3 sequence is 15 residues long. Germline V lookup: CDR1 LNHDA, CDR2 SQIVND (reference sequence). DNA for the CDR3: TGTGCCAGTAGTATCGGGACAGGGGGCTCCTACGAGCAGTACTTC. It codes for CASSIGTGGSYEQYF.

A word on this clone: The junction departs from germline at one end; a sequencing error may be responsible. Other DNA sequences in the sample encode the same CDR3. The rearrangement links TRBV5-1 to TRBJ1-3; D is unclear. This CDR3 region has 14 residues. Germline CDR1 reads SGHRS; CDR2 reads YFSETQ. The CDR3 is CASSLGSAGNTIYF. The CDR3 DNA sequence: TGCGCCAGCAGTTTGGGATCGGCTGGAAACACCATATATTTT.

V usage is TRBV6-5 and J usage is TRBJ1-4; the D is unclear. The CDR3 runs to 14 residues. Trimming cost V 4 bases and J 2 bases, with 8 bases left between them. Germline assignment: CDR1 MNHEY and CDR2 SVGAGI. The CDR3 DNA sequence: TGTGCCAGCAGTTTAACACAGACTAATGAAAAACTGTTTTTT. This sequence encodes CASSLTQTNEKLFF.

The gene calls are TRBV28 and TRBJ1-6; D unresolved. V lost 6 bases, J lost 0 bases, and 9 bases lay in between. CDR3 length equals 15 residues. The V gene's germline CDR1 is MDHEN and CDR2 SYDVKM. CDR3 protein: CASSGTSSYNSPLHF. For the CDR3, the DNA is TGTGCCAGCAGCGGAACGAGCTCCTATAATTCACCCCTCCACTTT.

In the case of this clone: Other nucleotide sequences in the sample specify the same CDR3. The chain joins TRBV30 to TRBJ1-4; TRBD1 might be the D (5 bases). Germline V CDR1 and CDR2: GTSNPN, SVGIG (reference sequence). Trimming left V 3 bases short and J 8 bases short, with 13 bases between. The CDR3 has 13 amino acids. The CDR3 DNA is TGTGCCTGGAGCCGGGATCGGGGGGAAAAACTGTTTTTT. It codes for CAWSRDRGEKLFF.

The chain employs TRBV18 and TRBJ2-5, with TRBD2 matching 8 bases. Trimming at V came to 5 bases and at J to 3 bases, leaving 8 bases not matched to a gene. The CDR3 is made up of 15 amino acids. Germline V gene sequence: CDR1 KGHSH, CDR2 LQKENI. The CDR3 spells CASSEFFSGEETQYF. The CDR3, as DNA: TGTGCCAGCTCAGAGTTTTTTAGCGGGGAAGAGACCCAGTACTTC. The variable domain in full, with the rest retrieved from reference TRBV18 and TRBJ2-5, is NAGVMQNPRHLVRRRGQEARLRCSPMKGHSHVYWYRQLPEEGLKFMVYLQKENIIDESGMPKERFSAEFPKEGPSILRIQQVVRGDSAAYFCASSEFFSGEETQYFGPGTRLLVL.

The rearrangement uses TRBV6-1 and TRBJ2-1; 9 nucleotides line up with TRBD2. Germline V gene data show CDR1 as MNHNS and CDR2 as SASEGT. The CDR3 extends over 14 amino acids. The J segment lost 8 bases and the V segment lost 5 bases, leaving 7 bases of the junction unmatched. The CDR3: CASSRSGSEYEQFF. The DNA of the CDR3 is TGTGCCAGCAGTCGTAGCGGGAGTGAATATGAGCAGTTCTTC.

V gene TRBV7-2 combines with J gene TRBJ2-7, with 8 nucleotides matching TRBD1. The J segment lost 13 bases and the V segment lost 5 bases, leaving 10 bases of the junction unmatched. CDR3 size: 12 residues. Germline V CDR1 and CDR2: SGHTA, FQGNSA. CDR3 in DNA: TGTGCCAGCAGCCGTCCCGGACAGGGAGGATACTTC. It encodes CASSRPGQGGYF.

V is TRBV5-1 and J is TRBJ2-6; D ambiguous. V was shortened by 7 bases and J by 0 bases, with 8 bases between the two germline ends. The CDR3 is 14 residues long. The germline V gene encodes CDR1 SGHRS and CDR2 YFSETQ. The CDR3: CASLSGSGANVLTF. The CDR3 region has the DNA TGCGCCAGCCTCAGTGGCTCTGGGGCCAACGTCCTGACTTTC. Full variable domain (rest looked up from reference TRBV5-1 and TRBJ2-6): KAGVTQTPRYLIKTRGQQVTLSCSPISGHRSVSWYQQTPGQGLQFLFEYFSETQRNKGNFPGRFSGRQFSNSRSEMNVSTLELGDSALYLCASLSGSGANVLTFGAGSRLTVL.

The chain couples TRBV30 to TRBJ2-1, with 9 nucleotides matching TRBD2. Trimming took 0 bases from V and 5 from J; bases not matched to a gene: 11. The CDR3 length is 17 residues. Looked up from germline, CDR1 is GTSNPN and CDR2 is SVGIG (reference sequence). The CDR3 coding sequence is TGTGCCTGGAGTGTCCTAGGCACGCTAGCGGGGCACAATGAGCAGTTCTTC. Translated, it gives CAWSVLGTLAGHNEQFF.

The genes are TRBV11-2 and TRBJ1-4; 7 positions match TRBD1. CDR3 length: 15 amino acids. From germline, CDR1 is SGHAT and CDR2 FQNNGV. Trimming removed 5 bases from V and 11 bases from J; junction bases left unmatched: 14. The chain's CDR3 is CASSVGGQFSAKLFF. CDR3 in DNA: TGTGCCAGCAGCGTAGGGGGACAGTTTTCCGCTAAACTGTTTTTT.